These 21 T cell receptor beta chains originate from one sample sequenced in a study of T cell responses to AZD1222 COVID-19 vaccine. This table comes from immunoSEQ multiplex PCR, and its TCRdb copy is limited to in-frame clones, with some not included. The sample has approximately 200,000 clones, roughly 94% seen once. The source material was peripheral blood, sampled 28 days after the second dose of the MenACWY control vaccine. The receptors originated from an adult who received the MenACWY meningococcal vaccine as a control.

This sequence joins TRBV6-2 or TRBV6-3 and TRBJ2-1, with D possibly matching TRBD2 (6 bases). V shed 2 bases and J shed 2 bases, with 16 bases lying between them. The CDR3 runs 17 residues. The germline V gene encodes CDR1 MNHEY and CDR2 SVGEGT. CDR3 sequence: CASSYGGLGHTYNEQFF. The CDR3 DNA follows: TGTGCCAGCAGTTACGGGGGGTTAGGCCATACCTACAATGAGCAGTTCTTC.

This chain uses TRBV7-9 with TRBJ1-4; D possibly corresponds to TRBD1 (6 bases). From germline, CDR1 is SEHNR and CDR2 FQNEAQ (reference sequence). The CDR3 is 14 residues long. V lost 7 bases and J lost 8, with 17 bases in between. This CDR3 reads CASTLGGNGEKLFF. CDR3 coding DNA: TGTGCCAGCACCCTGGGGGGCAACGGGGAAAAACTGTTTTTT. Complete variable domain (other parts from reference TRBV7-9 and TRBJ1-4): DTGVSQNPRHKITKRGQNVTFRCDPISEHNRLYWYRQTLGQGPEFLTYFQNEAQLEKSRLLSDRFSAERPKGSFSTLEIQRTEQGDSAMYLCASTLGGNGEKLFFGSGTQLSVL.

The table lists this clone with a count of one. The chain uses TRBV6-2 or TRBV6-3 and TRBJ1-1; D is unresolved. Germline-derived CDR1 and CDR2 are MNHEY and SVGEGT. This CDR3 region has 13 residues. V was trimmed by 2 bases and J by 4 bases, leaving 8 bases between them. This CDR3 is CASSYNLGTEAFF. DNA of the CDR3: TGTGCCAGCAGTTACAACCTGGGCACTGAAGCTTTCTTT.

The chain recombines TRBV6-6 with TRBJ2-1, with D perhaps matching TRBD1 or TRBD2 (5 bases each). This CDR3 has 14 amino acids. The germline V gene has CDR1 MNHNY and CDR2 SVGAGI (reference sequence). Between the trimmed V and J ends, which lost 0 bases and 10 bases, there was a span of 13 bases. The CDR3 nucleotides are TGTGCCAGCAGTTACTCGCGGCAGGGAGACGAGCAGTTCTTC. This gives the protein CASSYSRQGDEQFF.

This sequence joins TRBV18 and TRBJ2-7; no reliable D call. Germline CDR1 KGHSH, CDR2 LQKENI. The CDR3 loop spans 14 amino acids. V lost 3 bases and J 3 bases, leaving 12 bases between the germline ends. CDR3 region: CASSPPHGVYEQYF. CDR3 nucleotide sequence: TGTGCCAGCTCACCCCCCCATGGGGTCTACGAGCAGTACTTC.

This chain joins TRBV19 and TRBJ1-4; 8 bases are a match to TRBD1. CDR1 LNHDA and CDR2 SQIVND come from the germline V gene (reference sequence). The CDR3 has 14 amino acids. V was pared by 5 bases and J by 5 bases, with 4 bases of the junction left unmatched. CDR3 DNA: TGTGCCAGTAGTCCGAGACAGGGGAATGAAAAACTGTTTTTT. Translation gives CASSPRQGNEKLFF.

J is TRBJ1-4 and V is TRBV19; D is undetermined. Per the germline V gene, CDR1 is LNHDA and CDR2 is SQIVND (reference sequence). This CDR3 region has 14 residues. V was cut by 6 bases and J by 0 bases, with 8 bases left in between. The CDR3 region is CASRGKTTNEKLFF. As DNA, the CDR3 is TGTGCCAGTAGGGGGAAAACAACTAATGAAAAACTGTTTTTT.

The rearrangement joins TRBV24-1 to TRBJ2-1; TRBD2 aligns across 11 bases. The germline gives CDR1 KGHDR, CDR2 SFDVKD. After removal of 3 bases from V and 0 bases from J, the junction contained 3 bases not matched to a gene. The CDR3 is 17 residues long. As DNA, the CDR3 is TGTGCCACCAGTGATCCTAGCGGGGGGAGCTCCTACAATGAGCAGTTCTTC. Its translation: CATSDPSGGSSYNEQFF.

This clone appeared a single time. The chain recombines TRBV5-1 with TRBJ2-3, with 7 bases lining up with TRBD2. The germline V gene has CDR1 SGHRS and CDR2 YFSETQ. With 7 bases clipped from V and 3 bases from J, the junction kept 2 bases outside the gene matches. The CDR3 runs 12 residues. CDR3 DNA sequence: TGCGCCAGCCGAGCGGGGACAGATACGCAGTATTTT. Protein product: CASRAGTDTQYF.

This chain links TRBV14 with TRBJ1-2; perhaps TRBD1 as D (6 bases). Trimming removed 8 bases from V and 5 bases from J, with 21 bases in between. Germline CDR1 and CDR2: SGHDN and FVKESK. CDR3 length: 15 residues. The CDR3 sequence is CASAVGGRGGYGYTF. CDR3 sequence (DNA): TGTGCCAGCGCCGTTGGTGGCAGGGGCGGATATGGCTACACCTTC. Drawing the rest from reference TRBV14 and TRBJ1-2, the complete variable domain is EAGVTQFPSHSVIEKGQTVTLRCDPISGHDNLYWYRRVMGKEIKFLLHFVKESKQDESGMPNNRFLAERTGGTYSTLKVQPAELEDSGVYFCASAVGGRGGYGYTFGSGTRLTVV.

The chain couples TRBV24-1 to TRBJ1-6; D may be TRBD1 (5 bases). Per the germline V gene, CDR1 is KGHDR and CDR2 is SFDVKD. Trimming took 4 bases from V and 7 from J, leaving 16 bases between them. This CDR3 region has 16 residues. The DNA of the CDR3 is TGTGCCACCAGTGACCCGGGGCGGCCCATAAATTCACCCCTCCACTTT. The encoded protein is CATSDPGRPINSPLHF.

The CDR3 region has the DNA TGTGCCAGCAGCCAGCTCGGGGGAAGCTCCTACGAGCAGTACTTC. It yields the protein CASSQLGGSSYEQYF. The gene calls are TRBV3-1 (or the pseudogene TRBV3-2) and TRBJ2-7; possibly TRBD2 for D (6 bases). V shed 3 bases and J shed 0 bases, with 12 bases lying between them. The CDR3 consists of 15 residues. CDR1 is LGHDT and CDR2 is YNNKEL in the germline V gene (reference sequence).

The chain uses TRBV9 and TRBJ1-2; D is unclear. Germline CDR1 and CDR2: SGDLS and YYNGEE. CDR3 size: 12 residues. V lost 4 bases and J 8 bases, leaving 12 bases between the germline ends. The chain's CDR3 is CASSSPGGGYTF. In nucleotides, the CDR3 is TGTGCCAGCAGCTCCCCGGGCGGAGGCTACACCTTC.

This clone was observed a single time. The chain recombines TRBV2 with TRBJ2-2; 9 bases map to TRBD1. The germline gives CDR1 SNHLY, CDR2 FYNNEI. This CDR3 contains 16 residues. The V gene end was trimmed by 11 bases and the J gene end by 7 bases; junction bases not matched to a gene: 17. CDR3 sequence reads: CAVTGGAAGFDGELFF. For the CDR3, the DNA is TGTGCCGTCACAGGGGGCGCAGCGGGGTTTGACGGGGAGCTGTTTTTT.

The sample holds one count of this clone. The V gene is TRBV25-1, the J gene TRBJ2-7, with 7 bases fitting TRBD1. This CDR3 spans 13 amino acids. The germline V gene has CDR1 MGHDK and CDR2 SYGVNS. Germline trimming cut 6 bases from V and 5 bases from J; bases unmatched to any gene: 7. CDR3 nucleotides: TGTGCCAGCAGCCCGACAGGGCTTCACGAGCAGTACTTC. This translates into CASSPTGLHEQYF.

This sequence joins TRBV4-1 and TRBJ2-5; D gene uncertain. The CDR3 is 13 amino acids. Germline V gene lookup returns CDR1 MGHRA and CDR2 YSYEKL. The V gene lost 1 base and the J gene lost 4 bases, with 7 bases spanning the gap. CDR3 protein: CASSQAVGETQYF. DNA for the CDR3: TGCGCCAGCAGCCAAGCAGTCGGAGAGACCCAGTACTTC.

The chain uses TRBV7-8 and TRBJ1-1, with TRBD1 as a possible D gene (5 bases). The germline CDR1 and CDR2 sequences are SGHVS and FQNEAQ. V shed 5 bases and J shed 1 base, with 17 bases lying between them. This CDR3 contains 16 residues. The CDR3 loop is CASSLRGGPGNTEAFF. For the CDR3, the DNA is TGTGCCAGCAGCCTGCGTGGGGGTCCAGGGAACACTGAAGCTTTCTTT.

The chain is built from TRBV7-9 and TRBJ1-3, with D hard to call. The CDR3 extends over 14 amino acids. The germline V gene has CDR1 SEHNR and CDR2 FQNEAQ (reference sequence). V lost 0 bases and J 2 bases, leaving 5 bases between the germline ends. The CDR3 here is CASSLAGTGNTIYF. The CDR3 coding sequence is TGTGCCAGCAGCTTAGCAGGGACTGGAAACACCATATATTTT.

The chain is built from TRBV7-3 and TRBJ2-3; 10 positions match TRBD2. This CDR3 comprises 18 residues. Germline values: CDR1 SGHTA, CDR2 FQGTGA. V lost 3 bases and J lost 4; bases outside the gene matches: 13. The CDR3 loop reads CASSLNRASGRASDTQYF. Here the CDR3 DNA reads TGTGCCAGCAGCTTGAACAGGGCGAGCGGGAGGGCGTCAGATACGCAGTATTTT. Full variable domain (missing parts from reference TRBV7-3 and TRBJ2-3): GAGVSQTPSNKVTEKGKYVELRCDPISGHTALYWYRQSLGQGPEFLIYFQGTGAADDSGLPNDRFFAVRPEGSVSTLKIQRTERGDSAVYLCASSLNRASGRASDTQYFGPGTRLTVL.

The table lists this clone with a count of one. The chain combines TRBV5-4 with TRBJ2-7, with 9 bases aligning to TRBD2. Germline V gives CDR1 SGHNT, CDR2 YYREEE (reference sequence). The CDR3 sequence is 16 residues long. The V gene end was trimmed by 3 bases and the J gene end by 4 bases; junction bases not matched to a gene: 11. CDR3 protein: CASSWGSGTSMYEQYF. CDR3 DNA sequence: TGTGCCAGCAGCTGGGGCTCCGGGACTAGCATGTACGAGCAGTACTTC.

The chain has TRBV19 and TRBJ1-1; D ambiguous. V was cut by 3 bases and J by 1 base, with 9 bases left in between. Germline-derived CDR1 and CDR2 are LNHDA and SQIVND (reference sequence). The CDR3 spans 14 residues. CDR3 nucleotides: TGTGCCAGTAGTATCCAAAGGGAGAACACTGAAGCTTTCTTT. Amino acid sequence: CASSIQRENTEAFF.